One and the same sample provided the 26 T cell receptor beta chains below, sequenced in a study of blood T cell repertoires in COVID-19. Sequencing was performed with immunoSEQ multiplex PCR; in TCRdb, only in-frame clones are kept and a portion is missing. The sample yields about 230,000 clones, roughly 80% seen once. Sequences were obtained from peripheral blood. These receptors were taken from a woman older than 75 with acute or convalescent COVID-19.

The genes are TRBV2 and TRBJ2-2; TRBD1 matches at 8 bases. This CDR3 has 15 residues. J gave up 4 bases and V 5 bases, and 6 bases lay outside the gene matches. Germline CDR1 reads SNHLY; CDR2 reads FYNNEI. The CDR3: CASSKTGGITGELFF. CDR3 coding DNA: TGTGCCAGCAGTAAAACAGGGGGGATCACCGGGGAGCTGTTTTTT.

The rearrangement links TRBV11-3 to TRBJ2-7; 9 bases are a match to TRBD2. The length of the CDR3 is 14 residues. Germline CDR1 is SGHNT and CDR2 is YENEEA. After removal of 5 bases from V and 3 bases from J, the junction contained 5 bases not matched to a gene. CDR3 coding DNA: TGTGCCAGCAGCCGGACTAGCGCAGACTACGAGCAGTACTTC. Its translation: CASSRTSADYEQYF.

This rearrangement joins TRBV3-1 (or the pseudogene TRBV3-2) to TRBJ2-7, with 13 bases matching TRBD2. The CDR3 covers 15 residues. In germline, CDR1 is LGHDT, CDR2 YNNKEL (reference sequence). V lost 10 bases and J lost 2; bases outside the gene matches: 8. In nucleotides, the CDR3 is TGTGCCACCGGACTAGCGGGAGCCTTAACCTACGAGCAGTACTTC. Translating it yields CATGLAGALTYEQYF.

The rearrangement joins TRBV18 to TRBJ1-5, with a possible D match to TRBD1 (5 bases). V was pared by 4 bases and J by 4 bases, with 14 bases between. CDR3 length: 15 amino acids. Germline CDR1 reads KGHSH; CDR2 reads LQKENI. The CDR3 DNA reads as TGTGCCAGCTCACTTGGACACCAAAGTAATCAGCCCCAGCATTTT. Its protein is CASSLGHQSNQPQHF.

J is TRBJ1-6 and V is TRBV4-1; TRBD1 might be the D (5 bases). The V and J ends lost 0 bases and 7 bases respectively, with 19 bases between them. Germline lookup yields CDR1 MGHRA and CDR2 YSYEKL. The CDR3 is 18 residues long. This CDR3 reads CASSQDLEGRYGNSPLHF. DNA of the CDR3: TGCGCCAGCAGCCAAGATCTGGAGGGGCGATATGGAAATTCACCCCTCCACTTT.

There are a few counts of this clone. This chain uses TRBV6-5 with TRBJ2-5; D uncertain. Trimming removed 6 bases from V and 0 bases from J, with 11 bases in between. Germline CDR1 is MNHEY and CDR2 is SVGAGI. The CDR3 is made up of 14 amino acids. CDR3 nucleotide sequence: TGTGCCAGCAGACCCACTTCAAACCAAGAGACCCAGTACTTC. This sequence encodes CASRPTSNQETQYF.

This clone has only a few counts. The CDR3 region is CASSLGISQPQHF. CDR3 in DNA: TGTGCCAGCAGCTTAGGTATCAGTCAGCCCCAGCATTTT. The genes are TRBV7-2 and TRBJ1-5; D unclear. CDR3 length: 13 amino acids. The V end lost 1 base, the J end lost 6 bases, and 7 bases lay between the germline ends. Germline V gene sequence: CDR1 SGHTA, CDR2 FQGNSA.

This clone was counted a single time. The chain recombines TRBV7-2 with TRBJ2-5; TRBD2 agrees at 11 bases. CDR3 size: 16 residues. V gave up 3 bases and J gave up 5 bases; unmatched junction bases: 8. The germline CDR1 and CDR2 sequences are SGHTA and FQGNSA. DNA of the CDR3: TGTGCCAGCAGCTTTTTGGGTAGCGGGGGGGCGGAGACCCAGTACTTC. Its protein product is CASSFLGSGGAETQYF.

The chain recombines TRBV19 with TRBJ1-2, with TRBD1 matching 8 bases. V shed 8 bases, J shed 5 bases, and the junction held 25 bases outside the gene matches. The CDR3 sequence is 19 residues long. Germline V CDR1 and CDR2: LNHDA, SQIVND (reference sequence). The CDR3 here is CASGLARTGNPPASYGYTF. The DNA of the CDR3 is TGTGCCAGTGGATTGGCCCGGACAGGGAACCCCCCGGCCAGTTATGGCTACACCTTC.

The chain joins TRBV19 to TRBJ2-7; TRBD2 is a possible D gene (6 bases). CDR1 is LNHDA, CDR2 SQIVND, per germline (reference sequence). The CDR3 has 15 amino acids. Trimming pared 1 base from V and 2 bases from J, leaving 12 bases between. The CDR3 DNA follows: TGTGCCAGTAGTATAGGGGCGGGAACCGCCTACGAGCAGTACTTC. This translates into CASSIGAGTAYEQYF.

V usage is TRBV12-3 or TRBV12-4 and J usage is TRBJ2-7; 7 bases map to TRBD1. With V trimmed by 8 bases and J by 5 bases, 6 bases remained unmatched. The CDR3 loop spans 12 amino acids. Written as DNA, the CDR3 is TGTGCCAGCGGGGACAGCCTCAACGAGCAGTACTTC. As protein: CASGDSLNEQYF.

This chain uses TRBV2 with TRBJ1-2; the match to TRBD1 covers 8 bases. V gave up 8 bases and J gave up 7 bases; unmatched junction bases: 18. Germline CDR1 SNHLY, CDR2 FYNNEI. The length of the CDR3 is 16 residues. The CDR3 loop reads CASLKSWAGGAGGYTF. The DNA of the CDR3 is TGTGCCAGCCTTAAAAGTTGGGCAGGGGGCGCGGGTGGCTACACCTTC.

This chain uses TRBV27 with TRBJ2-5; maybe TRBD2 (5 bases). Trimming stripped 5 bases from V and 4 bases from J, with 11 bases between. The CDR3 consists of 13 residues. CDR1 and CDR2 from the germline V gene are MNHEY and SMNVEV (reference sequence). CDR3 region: CASSPTISETQYF. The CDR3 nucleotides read TGTGCCAGCAGTCCGACTATCTCAGAGACCCAGTACTTC.

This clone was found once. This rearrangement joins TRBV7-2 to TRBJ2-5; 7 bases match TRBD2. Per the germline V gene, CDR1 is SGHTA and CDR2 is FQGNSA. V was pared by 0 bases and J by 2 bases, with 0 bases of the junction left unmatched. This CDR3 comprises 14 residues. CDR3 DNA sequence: TGTGCCAGCAGCTTAGCGGGACTACAAGAGACCCAGTACTTC. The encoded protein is CASSLAGLQETQYF.

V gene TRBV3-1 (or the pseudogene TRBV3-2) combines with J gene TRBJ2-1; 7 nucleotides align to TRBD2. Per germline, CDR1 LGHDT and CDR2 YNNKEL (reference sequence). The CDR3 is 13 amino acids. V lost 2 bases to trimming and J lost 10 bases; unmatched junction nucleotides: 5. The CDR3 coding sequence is TGTGCCAGCAGCCAACTTACGGGGGGAGAGCAGTTCTTC. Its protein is CASSQLTGGEQFF.

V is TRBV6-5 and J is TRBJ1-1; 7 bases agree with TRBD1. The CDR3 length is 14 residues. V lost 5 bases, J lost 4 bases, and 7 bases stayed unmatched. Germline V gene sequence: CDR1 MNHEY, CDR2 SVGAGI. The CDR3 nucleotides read TGTGCCAGCAGTACAGACAGGGATATCACTGAAGCTTTCTTT. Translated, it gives CASSTDRDITEAFF.

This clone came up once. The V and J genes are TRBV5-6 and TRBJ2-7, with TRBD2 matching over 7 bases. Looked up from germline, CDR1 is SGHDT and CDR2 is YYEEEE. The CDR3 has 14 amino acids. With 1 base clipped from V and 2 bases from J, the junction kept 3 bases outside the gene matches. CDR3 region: CASSLTGTTYEQYF. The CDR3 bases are TGTGCCAGCAGCTTGACCGGGACTACCTACGAGCAGTACTTC.

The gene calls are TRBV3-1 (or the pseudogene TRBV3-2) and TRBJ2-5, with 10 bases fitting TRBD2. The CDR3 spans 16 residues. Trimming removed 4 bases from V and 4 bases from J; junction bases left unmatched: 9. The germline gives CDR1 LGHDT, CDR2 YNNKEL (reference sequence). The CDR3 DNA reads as TGTGCCAGCAGCCTCTCTGCAAGCGGGGGGGTAGAGACCCAGTACTTC. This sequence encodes CASSLSASGGVETQYF.

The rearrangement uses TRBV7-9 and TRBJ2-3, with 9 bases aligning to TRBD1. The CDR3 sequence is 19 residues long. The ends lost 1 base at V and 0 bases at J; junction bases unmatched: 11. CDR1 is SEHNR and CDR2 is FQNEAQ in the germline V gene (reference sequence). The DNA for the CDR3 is TGTGCCAGCAGCTTAGGCCGGACAGGGGCAGACTCTAGCACAGATACGCAGTATTTT. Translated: CASSLGRTGADSSTDTQYF.

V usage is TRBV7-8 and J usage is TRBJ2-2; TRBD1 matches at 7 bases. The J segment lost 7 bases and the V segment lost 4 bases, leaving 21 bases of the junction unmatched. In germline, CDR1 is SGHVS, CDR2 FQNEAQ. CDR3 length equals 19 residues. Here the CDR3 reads CASSYAPVQGYLQGGELFF. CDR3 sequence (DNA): TGTGCCAGCAGCTATGCCCCTGTACAGGGGTATCTCCAAGGCGGGGAGCTGTTTTTT.

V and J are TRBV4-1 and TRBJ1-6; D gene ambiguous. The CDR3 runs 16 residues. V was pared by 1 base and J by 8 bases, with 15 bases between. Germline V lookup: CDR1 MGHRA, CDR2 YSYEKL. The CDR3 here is CASSQVWTPAHSPLHF. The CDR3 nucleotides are TGCGCCAGCAGCCAAGTCTGGACTCCGGCCCATTCACCCCTCCACTTT.

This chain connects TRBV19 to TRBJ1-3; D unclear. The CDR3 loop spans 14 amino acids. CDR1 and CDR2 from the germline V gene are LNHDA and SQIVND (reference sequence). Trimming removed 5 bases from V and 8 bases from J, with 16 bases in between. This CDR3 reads CASSDGPRRDTIYF. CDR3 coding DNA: TGTGCCAGTAGTGACGGACCGCGGAGGGACACCATATATTTT.

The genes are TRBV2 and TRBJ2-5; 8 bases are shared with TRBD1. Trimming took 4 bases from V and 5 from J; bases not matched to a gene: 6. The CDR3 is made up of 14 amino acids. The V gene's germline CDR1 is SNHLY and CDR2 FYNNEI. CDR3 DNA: TGTGCCAGCAGTGCTGCAGGGGGCGTGGAGACCCAGTACTTC. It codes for CASSAAGGVETQYF. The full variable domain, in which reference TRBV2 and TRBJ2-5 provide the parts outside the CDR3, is EPEVTQTPSHQVTQMGQEVILRCVPISNHLYFYWYRQILGQKVEFLVSFYNNEISEKSEIFDDQFSVERPDGSNFTLKIRSTKLEDSAMYFCASSAAGGVETQYFGPGTRLLVL.

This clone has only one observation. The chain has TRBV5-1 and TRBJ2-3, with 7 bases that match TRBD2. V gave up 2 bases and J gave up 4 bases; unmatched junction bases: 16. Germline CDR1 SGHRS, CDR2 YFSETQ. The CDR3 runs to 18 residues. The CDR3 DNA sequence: TGCGCCAGCAGCTTAATGGGCGGGAGTAGTCGGTTTGCAGATACGCAGTATTTT. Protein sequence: CASSLMGGSSRFADTQYF.

The CDR3 nucleotides are TGCAGCGTTGAGTCGGACTATGGCTACACCTTC. Translated, it gives CSVESDYGYTF. The chain is built from TRBV29-1 and TRBJ1-2; no reliable D call. CDR3 length: 11 residues. CDR1 and CDR2 (germline): SQVTM, ANQGSEA. V was pared by 3 bases and J by 3 bases, with 5 bases between.

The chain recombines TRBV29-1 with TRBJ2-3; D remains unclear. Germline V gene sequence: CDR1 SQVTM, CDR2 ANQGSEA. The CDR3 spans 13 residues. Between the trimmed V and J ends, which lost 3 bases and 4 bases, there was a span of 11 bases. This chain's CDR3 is CSVERSGADTQYF. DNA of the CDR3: TGCAGCGTTGAGCGGTCTGGCGCAGATACGCAGTATTTT.